This passage covers 30 T cell receptor beta chains from one sample sequenced in a study of B cell selection in AIRE deficiency. Regulatory T cells were sorted as CD4+CD25hiCD127low/negative. Assay: immunoSEQ multiplex PCR; the TCRdb copy retains only in-frame clones and omits some. The table has 20,000 or so clones, over 90% seen once. Material: CD4+CD25+ Tregs sorted from PBMCs. Receptors were obtained from a human donor in good health.

This chain links TRBV4-2 with TRBJ2-2; D might be TRBD2 (7 bases). CDR1 is LGHNA and CDR2 is YNFKEQ in the germline V gene. V was pared by 4 bases and J by 4 bases, with 22 bases between. CDR3 length: 18 residues. In nucleotides, the CDR3 is TGTGCCAGCAGCCTCGAGACCCCAAGGGGGGGGAGCACCGGGGAGCTGTTTTTT. Translating gives CASSLETPRGGSTGELFF.

Concerning this clone itself: One end of the junction fails to match germline, which may point to a read error. The sample carries other DNA sequences with the same CDR3. The chain has TRBV5-1 and TRBJ2-6, with D perhaps TRBD1 (5 bases). CDR3 length equals 15 residues. Germline V lookup: CDR1 SGHRS, CDR2 YFSETQ. The DNA of the CDR3 is TGCGCCAGCAGCTTGACCCTCTCTGGGGCCAACGTCCTGACCTTC. Encoded protein: CASSLTLSGANVLTF.

This clone has more than one count but fewer than ten. The chain recombines TRBV7-9 with TRBJ1-1; D possibly corresponds to TRBD1 (6 bases). The germline CDR1 and CDR2 sequences are SEHNR and FQNEAQ (reference sequence). This CDR3 spans 15 amino acids. Between the trimmed V and J ends, which lost 5 bases and 1 base, there was a span of 14 bases. The CDR3 DNA is TGTGCCAGCAGCCCCGGGACAACAGCGAACACTGAAGCTTTCTTT. Encoded protein: CASSPGTTANTEAFF.

The chain recombines TRBV5-5 with TRBJ2-7, with TRBD1 matching over 10 bases. V shed 2 bases, J shed 3 bases, and the junction held 2 bases outside the gene matches. CDR1 is SGHKS, CDR2 YYEKEE, per germline (reference sequence). This CDR3 is built from 14 residues. CDR3 nucleotides: TGTGCCAGCAGCTTCCGGGACAGGGGCTACGAGCAGTACTTC. Translated: CASSFRDRGYEQYF.

This sequence joins TRBV6-1 and TRBJ1-5; 10 nucleotides match TRBD1. Germline V gene lookup returns CDR1 MNHNS and CDR2 SASEGT. Losses at the gene ends were 5 bases for V and 5 bases for J; bases not matched to a gene: 6. This CDR3 is built from 15 residues. The DNA of the CDR3 is TGTGCCAGCAGTTGGACAGGGGGGTTTTATCAGCCCCAGCATTTT. Amino acid sequence: CASSWTGGFYQPQHF.

This chain links TRBV5-4 with TRBJ2-1, with TRBD2 matching over 8 bases. Germline CDR1 and CDR2: SGHNT and YYREEE (reference sequence). The length of the CDR3 is 15 residues. Trimming cost V 0 bases and J 3 bases; bases outside gene matches: 2. CDR3 sequence: CASSLASGGYNEQFF. The DNA of the CDR3 is TGTGCCAGCAGCTTGGCCAGCGGGGGCTACAATGAGCAGTTCTTC.

V usage is TRBV5-1 and J usage is TRBJ2-7; D gene uncertain. This CDR3 contains 11 residues. Germline loops: CDR1 SGHRS, CDR2 YFSETQ. V shed 4 bases and J shed 5 bases, with 7 bases lying between them. CDR3 loop: CASSPLDEQYF. The CDR3 bases are TGCGCCAGCAGCCCTCTCGACGAGCAGTACTTC.

This clone was counted once. The J gene is TRBJ2-7, the V gene TRBV7-8; unclear D gene. Trimming left V 5 bases short and J 6 bases short, with 17 bases between. In germline, CDR1 is SGHVS, CDR2 FQNEAQ. CDR3 length equals 14 residues. CDR3 region: CASSPYLLSPEQYF. CDR3 in DNA: TGTGCCAGCAGCCCCTACCTTCTTTCTCCCGAGCAGTACTTC.

The chain links TRBV5-5 to TRBJ1-4, with D possibly being TRBD1 (5 bases). V lost 0 bases and J 0 bases, leaving 9 bases between the germline ends. Germline CDR1 is SGHKS and CDR2 is YYEKEE (reference sequence). CDR3 size: 16 residues. In DNA form, the CDR3 reads TGTGCCAGCAGCTTGGGGGGCATCTCAACTAATGAAAAACTGTTTTTT. Translation gives CASSLGGISTNEKLFF.

The rearrangement links TRBV5-1 to TRBJ1-1; D gene unclear. The germline V and J ends were trimmed by 1 base and 5 bases, with 12 bases remaining between them. The CDR3 loop spans 14 amino acids. Germline loops: CDR1 SGHRS, CDR2 YFSETQ. CDR3 coding DNA: TGCGCCAGCAGCTTGAACGAGTTCAGGACTGAAGCTTTCTTT. Protein sequence: CASSLNEFRTEAFF.

This sequence joins TRBV18 and TRBJ1-3; possible D gene TRBD1, 5 bases. Trimming removed 4 bases from V and 0 bases from J, with 10 bases in between. The CDR3 has 15 amino acids. CDR1 and CDR2 (germline): KGHSH, LQKENI. CDR3 DNA sequence: TGTGCCAGCTCACGATACGGGACCTCTGGAAACACCATATATTTT. It translates to CASSRYGTSGNTIYF.

The CDR3 loop reads CASSLGVTAWANEKLFF. CDR3 nucleotide sequence: TGTGCCAGCAGCTTGGGCGTGACCGCCTGGGCTAATGAAAAACTGTTTTTT. V is TRBV5-6 and J is TRBJ1-4; D gene ambiguous. This CDR3 is built from 17 residues. Germline CDR1 is SGHDT and CDR2 is YYEEEE. Trimming shortened V by 0 bases and J by 3 bases, and 15 bases separated the two germline ends. Together with reference TRBV5-6 and TRBJ1-4, the CDR3 gives the full variable domain: DAGVTQSPTHLIKTRGQQVTLRCSPKSGHDTVSWYQQALGQGPQFIFQYYEEEERQRGNFPDRFSGHQFPNYSSELNVNALLLGDSALYLCASSLGVTAWANEKLFFGSGTQLSVL.

This clone was detected only once. This sequence joins TRBV18 and TRBJ2-7; D remains unclear. V lost 6 bases and J 6 bases, leaving 15 bases between the germline ends. The CDR3 has 13 amino acids. Per the germline V gene, CDR1 is KGHSH and CDR2 is LQKENI. CDR3 sequence reads: CASSHGGDREQYF. The CDR3 DNA sequence: TGTGCCAGCTCTCACGGTGGGGATCGCGAGCAGTACTTC.

The V and J genes are TRBV11-2 and TRBJ2-2, with D unresolved. This CDR3 region has 15 residues. The V gene's germline CDR1 is SGHAT and CDR2 FQNNGV. The V end lost 0 bases, the J end lost 0 bases, and 5 bases lay between the germline ends. CDR3 amino acids: CASSLEQTNTGELFF. Here the CDR3 DNA reads TGTGCCAGCAGCTTAGAACAGACGAACACCGGGGAGCTGTTTTTT. The whole variable domain, filled in from reference TRBV11-2 and TRBJ2-2, reads EAGVAQSPRYKIIEKRQSVAFWCNPISGHATLYWYQQILGQGPKLLIQFQNNGVVDDSQLPKDRFSAERLKGVDSTLKIQPAKLEDSAVYLCASSLEQTNTGELFFGEGSRLTVL.

The chain joins TRBV10-3 to TRBJ1-1; 8 bases are shared with TRBD1. The CDR3 totals 13 residues. The V segment lost 6 bases and the J segment 10 bases; nucleotides outside the gene matches: 10. Germline CDR1 ENHRY, CDR2 SYGVKD. The CDR3 region is CAISRGQGDSAFF. The CDR3 region has the DNA TGTGCCATCAGCCGCGGACAGGGTGATTCAGCTTTCTTT.

The chain carries TRBV4-2 and TRBJ1-3, with TRBD1 identical over 9 bases. The J segment lost 7 bases and the V segment lost 5 bases, leaving 9 bases of the junction unmatched. Germline CDR1 LGHNA, CDR2 YNFKEQ. The CDR3 length is 15 residues. The CDR3 DNA sequence: TGTGCCAGCAGCGCCGGGACAGGGAGATGGAACACCATATATTTT. This codes for CASSAGTGRWNTIYF.

DNA for the CDR3: TGTGCCAGCAGCTGGGACAGGGACACTGAAGCTTTCTTT. As protein: CASSWDRDTEAFF. V is TRBV7-8 and J is TRBJ1-1, with TRBD1 matching 9 bases. The CDR3 is made up of 13 amino acids. Trimming removed 4 bases from V and 3 bases from J; junction bases left unmatched: 0. Per germline, CDR1 SGHVS and CDR2 FQNEAQ.

The gene calls are TRBV7-9 and TRBJ2-5; TRBD2 agrees at 12 bases. Germline V CDR1 and CDR2: SEHNR, FQNEAQ (reference sequence). The CDR3 is 15 amino acids. V lost 3 bases, J lost 6 bases, and 5 bases stayed unmatched. CDR3 amino acids: CASSFRTSGAQTQYF. The CDR3 nucleotides read TGTGCCAGCAGCTTTCGGACTAGCGGGGCTCAGACCCAGTACTTC.

This rearrangement joins TRBV10-3 to TRBJ2-7; no clear D. Looked up from germline, CDR1 is ENHRY and CDR2 is SYGVKD. V lost 10 bases and J 2 bases, leaving 9 bases between the germline ends. The CDR3 loop spans 11 amino acids. The CDR3 coding sequence is TGTGCCAGTACTGAAGCCTACGAGCAGTACTTC. Encoded protein: CASTEAYEQYF.

CDR3 sequence reads: CASSVERGGLNEQFF. The CDR3 DNA reads TGTGCCAGCAGTGTGGAGAGGGGGGGCCTCAATGAGCAGTTCTTC. The rearrangement uses TRBV6-1 and TRBJ2-1; weak D call: TRBD2 (7 bases). Trimming removed 4 bases at V and 6 bases at J, with 16 bases between. Germline-derived CDR1 and CDR2 are MNHNS and SASEGT. This CDR3 comprises 15 residues.

This rearrangement joins TRBV5-1 to TRBJ2-3, with 12 bases lining up with TRBD2. The junction had 11 bases not matched to a gene; V was cut back by 4 bases and J by 8 bases. This CDR3 comprises 16 residues. The germline V gene encodes CDR1 SGHRS and CDR2 YFSETQ. The CDR3 here is CASSPRTSGTRVTQYF. As DNA, the CDR3 is TGCGCCAGCAGCCCGCGGACTAGCGGGACGAGAGTTACGCAGTATTTT.

This chain uses TRBV13 with TRBJ2-5, with D unresolved. From germline, CDR1 is PRHDT and CDR2 FYEKMQ (reference sequence). The CDR3 has 12 residues. With 3 bases removed from V and 5 bases from J, the gap between germline ends came to 7 bases. The chain's CDR3 is CASSFTAETQYF. The CDR3 DNA reads as TGTGCCAGCAGCTTCACCGCGGAGACCCAGTACTTC.

The chain links TRBV5-1 to TRBJ1-2; D is undetermined. CDR1 and CDR2 (germline): SGHRS, YFSETQ. V dropped 0 bases and J dropped 3 bases, with 12 bases sitting between them. The CDR3 is made up of 15 amino acids. CDR3 protein: CASSLGPEGYYGYTF. In DNA, the CDR3 is TGCGCCAGCAGCTTGGGGCCAGAGGGCTACTATGGCTACACCTTC.

This sequence joins TRBV19 and TRBJ2-7, with D maybe TRBD1 (6 bases). The CDR3 extends over 12 amino acids. V was cut by 10 bases and J by 1 base, with 11 bases left in between. Looked up from germline, CDR1 is LNHDA and CDR2 is SQIVND (reference sequence). The CDR3 bases are TGTGCCACAGGGGCCGGGTCCTACGAGCAGTACTTC. This gives the protein CATGAGSYEQYF.

The rearrangement uses TRBV2 and TRBJ1-5; possible D gene TRBD1, 6 bases. V lost 8 bases to trimming and J lost 1 base, with 12 bases between them. CDR1 and CDR2 from the germline V gene are SNHLY and FYNNEI. CDR3 size: 14 residues. The CDR3 DNA sequence: TGTGCCAGCGCCCCCCAGGGGAGCAATCAGCCCCAGCATTTT. This sequence encodes CASAPQGSNQPQHF.

The rearrangement uses TRBV5-1 and TRBJ1-6; TRBD1 aligns across 7 bases. V lost 0 bases, J lost 7 bases, and 13 bases stayed unmatched. The CDR3 is made up of 18 amino acids. Germline CDR1 reads SGHRS; CDR2 reads YFSETQ. The CDR3 coding sequence is TGCGCCAGCAGCTTGGGTAGGAGCAGGGGGACCCAGAATTCACCCCTCCACTTT. Encoded protein: CASSLGRSRGTQNSPLHF. The variable domain in full, completed from reference TRBV5-1 and TRBJ1-6, reads KAGVTQTPRYLIKTRGQQVTLSCSPISGHRSVSWYQQTPGQGLQFLFEYFSETQRNKGNFPGRFSGRQFSNSRSEMNVSTLELGDSALYLCASSLGRSRGTQNSPLHFGNGTRLTVT.

CDR3 residues: CASSKEGRWSSGANVLTF. The CDR3 DNA reads TGTGCCAGCAGCAAAGAGGGACGGTGGAGCTCTGGGGCCAACGTCCTGACTTTC. J is TRBJ2-6 and V is TRBV21-1. TRBV21-1 is reported as a pseudogene. CDR3 length: 18 amino acids.

The gene calls are TRBV11-2 and TRBJ2-1, with unresolved D. The length of the CDR3 is 12 residues. Germline V gene data show CDR1 as SGHAT and CDR2 as FQNNGV. V lost 5 bases, J lost 10 bases, and 12 bases lay in between. The CDR3 sequence: CASSPIPEEQFF. CDR3 nucleotide sequence: TGTGCCAGCAGCCCCATCCCTGAAGAGCAGTTCTTC. The full variable domain, in which reference TRBV11-2 and TRBJ2-1 provide the parts outside the CDR3, is EAGVAQSPRYKIIEKRQSVAFWCNPISGHATLYWYQQILGQGPKLLIQFQNNGVVDDSQLPKDRFSAERLKGVDSTLKIQPAKLEDSAVYLCASSPIPEEQFFGPGTRLTVL.

The J gene is TRBJ1-1, the V gene TRBV6-5, with 8 bases matching TRBD1. Trimming took 6 bases from V and 0 from J; bases not matched to a gene: 0. The CDR3 runs 13 residues. Germline V gives CDR1 MNHEY, CDR2 SVGAGI. The CDR3 nucleotides read TGTGCCAGCAGGGGACAGGTGAACACTGAAGCTTTCTTT. Its protein is CASRGQVNTEAFF.

The V gene is TRBV9, the J gene TRBJ2-3; D is possibly TRBD2 (6 bases). Germline V CDR1 and CDR2: SGDLS, YYNGEE. Trimming removed 4 bases at V and 4 bases at J, with 16 bases between. This CDR3 is built from 15 residues. CDR3 DNA: TGTGCCAGCAGCCCGGGACTTTACCCTCCAGATACGCAGTATTTT. The encoded protein is CASSPGLYPPDTQYF.